This T cell receptor (beta chain) was identified in a study of blood T cells in healthy people across ages. Study at large: About one barcoded beta molecule per two T cells was the capture yield of template switching. Findings and caveats of the study: Naive T cell percentage showed a strong correlation with the diversity of TCR beta. Across the age range, TCR beta diversity per million T cells fell in a roughly linear way. The study lacked donor CMV status, which possibly confounded expanded clonotype changes.

The use of a sample-barcoded 5' primer and a J-beta primer mix characterized a second PCR of 7 to 11 cycles. TCRdb processed the 5' RACE reads anew with MiXCR; each CDR3 protein has one entry. Of 850,000 to 1,300,000 distinct CDR3 sequences in the sample, over 35% were seen once. Germline-derived CDR1 and CDR2 are DFQATT and SNEGSKA (reference sequence). Trimming removed 0 bases at V and 5 bases at J, with 10 bases between. There are 13 residues in the CDR3. On this clonotype: The antigen remains unidentified.

The V call is TRBV20-1, the J call TRBJ1-1; D ambiguous. The sample was blood. The sequence derives from a woman aged 60-75 years in good health. CDR3 loop: CSARDLWETEAFF. The CDR3 nucleotides read TGCAGTGCTAGAGATCTGTGGGAAACTGAAGCTTTCTTT.